One sample yielded the 20 T cell receptor beta chains listed below, sequenced in a study of blood T cell repertoires in COVID-19. TCRdb keeps only in-frame clones here, not all; method: immunoSEQ multiplex PCR. The sample holds tens of thousands of clones; 90% are singletons and the top ten take over 2.5%. The sequenced sample was peripheral blood. Source of these receptors: a human donor in a cohort sampled during active COVID-19.

V usage is TRBV5-4 and J usage is TRBJ2-1, with TRBD2 matching 7 bases. Per the germline V gene, CDR1 is SGHNT and CDR2 is YYREEE (reference sequence). V shed 5 bases and J 2 bases; nucleotides not matched to a gene: 4. The CDR3 consists of 14 residues. The chain's CDR3 is CASRSGGPYNEQFF. CDR3 nucleotide sequence: TGTGCCAGCAGATCGGGAGGTCCCTACAATGAGCAGTTCTTC. Full variable domain (missing parts from reference TRBV5-4 and TRBJ2-1): ETGVTQSPTHLIKTRGQQVTLRCSSQSGHNTVSWYQQALGQGPQFIFQYYREEENGRGNFPPRFSGLQFPNYSSELNVNALELDDSALYLCASRSGGPYNEQFFGPGTRLTVL.

DNA for the CDR3: TGTGCCAGCAGCCGAGACAGGGATTATGGCTACACCTTC. Its protein is CASSRDRDYGYTF. The chain links TRBV6-5 to TRBJ1-2; TRBD1 matches at 7 bases. J gave up 5 bases and V 6 bases, and 6 bases lay outside the gene matches. The germline V gene encodes CDR1 MNHEY and CDR2 SVGAGI. CDR3 length equals 13 residues.

The V call is TRBV30, the J call TRBJ2-3; the D is unclear. Germline V CDR1 and CDR2: GTSNPN, SVGIG (reference sequence). The length of the CDR3 is 13 residues. Trimming shortened V by 6 bases and J by 3 bases, and 13 bases separated the two germline ends. DNA for the CDR3: TGTGCCTGCCCCGGGTTAAGTACAGATACGCAGTATTTT. Its protein is CACPGLSTDTQYF. The full variable domain, in which reference TRBV30 and TRBJ2-3 provide the parts outside the CDR3, is SQTIHQWPATLVQPVGSPLSLECTVEGTSNPNLYWYRQAAGRGLQLLFYSVGIGQISSEVPQNLSASRPQDRQFILSSKKLLLSDSGFYLCACPGLSTDTQYFGPGTRLTVL.

The chain uses TRBV14 and TRBJ1-1; no definite D call. V lost 0 bases and J lost 0, with 2 bases in between. The germline V gene encodes CDR1 SGHDN and CDR2 FVKESK. This CDR3 spans 13 amino acids. The CDR3 reads CASSQDLNTEAFF. As DNA, the CDR3 is TGTGCCAGCAGCCAAGACTTGAACACTGAAGCTTTCTTT.

The genes are TRBV19 and TRBJ2-1; TRBD1 matches 9 bases. Germline V lookup: CDR1 LNHDA, CDR2 SQIVND (reference sequence). The junction had 4 bases not matched to a gene; V was cut back by 3 bases and J by 7 bases. This CDR3 has 14 residues. As DNA, the CDR3 is TGTGCCAGTAGTATTGGACAGGGGTCAAATGAGCAGTTCTTC. It yields the protein CASSIGQGSNEQFF.

The chain recombines TRBV5-4 with TRBJ2-7; 8 bases fit TRBD2. The CDR3 totals 15 residues. Germline CDR1 reads SGHNT; CDR2 reads YYREEE (reference sequence). V lost 2 bases to trimming and J lost 3 bases; unmatched junction nucleotides: 7. The CDR3 coding sequence is TGTGCCAGCAGCTTTTCCAGCGGGAGCCTCTACGAGCAGTACTTC. Residues: CASSFSSGSLYEQYF. Using reference TRBV5-4 and TRBJ2-7 for the parts outside the CDR3, the full variable domain is ETGVTQSPTHLIKTRGQQVTLRCSSQSGHNTVSWYQQALGQGPQFIFQYYREEENGRGNFPPRFSGLQFPNYSSELNVNALELDDSALYLCASSFSSGSLYEQYFGPGTRLTVT.

V gene TRBV6-5 combines with J gene TRBJ1-2; no firm D call. The V and J ends lost 6 bases and 0 bases respectively, with 14 bases between them. CDR3 size: 15 residues. Germline loops: CDR1 MNHEY, CDR2 SVGAGI. In DNA form, the CDR3 reads TGTGCCAGCAGCCCCCATGGGCAACCTAACTATGGCTACACCTTC. Protein: CASSPHGQPNYGYTF.

The chain uses TRBV12-3 or TRBV12-4 and TRBJ1-2; no definite D call. The CDR3 spans 11 residues. The V end lost 8 bases, the J end lost 8 bases, and 12 bases lay between the germline ends. CDR3 amino acids: CASGQARGYTF. In nucleotides, the CDR3 is TGTGCCAGCGGGCAGGCCCGGGGCTACACCTTC.

V is TRBV6-1 and J is TRBJ1-2; the D gene is possibly TRBD1 (5 bases). The CDR3 consists of 15 residues. CDR1 is MNHNS and CDR2 is SASEGT in the germline V gene. V gave up 1 base and J gave up 5 bases, with 14 bases separating them. The CDR3: CASSEGRGTTYGYTF. The CDR3, as DNA: TGTGCCAGCAGTGAAGGGAGGGGTACAACGTATGGCTACACCTTC.

The sample holds one count of this clone. The chain carries TRBV6-5 and TRBJ2-1; 7 bases are shared with TRBD1. CDR1 and CDR2 from the germline V gene are MNHEY and SVGAGI. This CDR3 has 16 amino acids. J was trimmed by 5 bases and V by 1 base; bases with no gene match: 8. CDR3 amino acids: CASSYLGVGTDNEQFF. The CDR3 DNA reads as TGTGCCAGCAGTTACTTAGGGGTGGGGACAGACAATGAGCAGTTCTTC.

The chain employs TRBV2 and TRBJ2-7; TRBD1 agrees at 9 bases. Germline-derived CDR1 and CDR2 are SNHLY and FYNNEI. V was clipped by 6 bases and J by 3 bases; unmatched bases: 0. CDR3 length: 12 amino acids. The CDR3 DNA reads as TGTGCCAGCAGGACAGGGGGCTACGAGCAGTACTTC. Residues: CASRTGGYEQYF. Supplemented by reference TRBV2 and TRBJ2-7, the full variable domain reads EPEVTQTPSHQVTQMGQEVILRCVPISNHLYFYWYRQILGQKVEFLVSFYNNEISEKSEIFDDQFSVERPDGSNFTLKIRSTKLEDSAMYFCASRTGGYEQYFGPGTRLTVT.

CDR3 bases: TGTGCCAGCAGTTACTCCCTGGCGGGGGGAGGAAGCTACAATGAGCAGTTCTTC. It codes for CASSYSLAGGGSYNEQFF. J is TRBJ2-1 and V is TRBV6-2 or TRBV6-3; 8 bases match TRBD2. V lost 0 bases to trimming and J lost 3 bases; unmatched junction nucleotides: 10. From germline, CDR1 is MNHEY and CDR2 SVGEGT. CDR3 length equals 18 residues.

This chain connects TRBV4-1 to TRBJ1-5; 8 bases map to TRBD1. J gave up 4 bases and V 4 bases, and 6 bases lay outside the gene matches. Germline V gene data show CDR1 as MGHRA and CDR2 as YSYEKL. The CDR3 consists of 15 residues. The CDR3 spells CASSLLRTGNQPQHF. For the CDR3, the DNA is TGCGCCAGCAGCCTACTCAGGACAGGGAATCAGCCCCAGCATTTT.

This chain links TRBV28 with TRBJ1-6; 7 positions match TRBD1. There are 13 residues in the CDR3. V lost 6 bases, J lost 9 bases, and 5 bases stayed unmatched. Germline loops: CDR1 MDHEN, CDR2 SYDVKM. CDR3 sequence (DNA): TGTGCCAGCAGCCGTACAGGGGTTTCACCCCTCCACTTT. Encoded protein: CASSRTGVSPLHF.

The chain uses TRBV5-1 and TRBJ2-1; the D gene is possibly TRBD1 (5 bases). The germline V and J ends were trimmed by 0 bases and 1 base, with 11 bases remaining between them. This CDR3 has 16 residues. Looked up from germline, CDR1 is SGHRS and CDR2 is YFSETQ. The CDR3 nucleotides are TGCGCCAGCAGCTTGGTCCAGGGTGGTTCCTACAATGAGCAGTTCTTC. Translation gives CASSLVQGGSYNEQFF. Full variable domain (missing parts from reference TRBV5-1 and TRBJ2-1): KAGVTQTPRYLIKTRGQQVTLSCSPISGHRSVSWYQQTPGQGLQFLFEYFSETQRNKGNFPGRFSGRQFSNSRSEMNVSTLELGDSALYLCASSLVQGGSYNEQFFGPGTRLTVL.

The V gene is TRBV3-1 (or the pseudogene TRBV3-2), the J gene TRBJ2-1, with a weak D call TRBD2 (5 bases). With 10 bases removed from V and 0 bases from J, the gap between germline ends came to 16 bases. This CDR3 region has 15 residues. Per the germline V gene, CDR1 is LGHDT and CDR2 is YNNKEL (reference sequence). The CDR3 here is CATSSDFYSYNEQFF. The CDR3 bases are TGTGCCACCTCTTCGGACTTCTACTCCTACAATGAGCAGTTCTTC.

The chain uses TRBV19 and TRBJ2-2; TRBD2 aligns across 11 bases. Germline CDR1 reads LNHDA; CDR2 reads SQIVND (reference sequence). The CDR3 length is 15 residues. V lost 5 bases and J lost 5; bases outside the gene matches: 4. The CDR3 protein is CASSGLAGETGELFF. CDR3 coding DNA: TGTGCCAGTAGTGGACTAGCGGGTGAAACCGGGGAGCTGTTTTTT.

The chain recombines TRBV24-1 with TRBJ2-5; TRBD1 agrees at 8 bases. Germline CDR1 reads KGHDR; CDR2 reads SFDVKD. The CDR3 length is 16 residues. The junction had 7 bases not matched to a gene; V was cut back by 3 bases and J by 2 bases. The DNA for the CDR3 is TGTGCCACCAGTGATACTGGGACAGGTGGACAAGAGACCCAGTACTTC. Translating gives CATSDTGTGGQETQYF.

In its sample, this clone was seen once. The CDR3 DNA is TGTGCCAGCAGGGCTAGCGGGTCTTCCTACGAGCAGTACTTC. Protein: CASRASGSSYEQYF. The chain combines TRBV6-5 with TRBJ2-7; TRBD2 agrees at 8 bases. Losses at the gene ends were 6 bases for V and 1 base for J; bases not matched to a gene: 5. Germline assignment: CDR1 MNHEY and CDR2 SVGAGI. CDR3 length equals 14 residues.

The rearrangement joins TRBV30 to TRBJ1-1, with D unresolved. The CDR3 extends over 13 amino acids. Germline loops: CDR1 GTSNPN, CDR2 SVGIG (reference sequence). The V gene lost 4 bases and the J gene lost 0 bases, with 9 bases spanning the gap. The DNA of the CDR3 is TGTGCCTGGAAGAGGGCTATGAACACTGAAGCTTTCTTT. Amino acids: CAWKRAMNTEAFF.